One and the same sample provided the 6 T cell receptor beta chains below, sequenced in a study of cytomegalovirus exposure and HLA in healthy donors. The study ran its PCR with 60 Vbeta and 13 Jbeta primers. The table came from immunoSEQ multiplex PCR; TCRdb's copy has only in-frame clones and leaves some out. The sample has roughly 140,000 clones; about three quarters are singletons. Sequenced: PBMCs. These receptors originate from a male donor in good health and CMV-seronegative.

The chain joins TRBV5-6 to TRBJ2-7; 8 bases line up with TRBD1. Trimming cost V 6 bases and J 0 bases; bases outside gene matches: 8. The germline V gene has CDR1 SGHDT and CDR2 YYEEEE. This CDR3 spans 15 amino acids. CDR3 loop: CASKSGTGHSYEQYF. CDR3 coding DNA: TGTGCCAGCAAGTCCGGGACAGGACACTCCTACGAGCAGTACTTC. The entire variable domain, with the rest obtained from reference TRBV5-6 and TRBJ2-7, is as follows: DAGVTQSPTHLIKTRGQQVTLRCSPKSGHDTVSWYQQALGQGPQFIFQYYEEEERQRGNFPDRFSGHQFPNYSSELNVNALLLGDSALYLCASKSGTGHSYEQYFGPGTRLTVT.

The CDR3 reads CAWSAGSGEKLFF. The CDR3 DNA is TGTGCCTGGAGTGCGGGGAGTGGTGAAAAACTGTTTTTT. The J gene is TRBJ1-4, the V gene TRBV30; D gene uncertain. Trimming removed 1 base from V and 7 bases from J, with 10 bases in between. Germline V lookup: CDR1 GTSNPN, CDR2 SVGIG (reference sequence). The CDR3 extends over 13 amino acids. Full variable domain (missing parts from reference TRBV30 and TRBJ1-4): SQTIHQWPATLVQPVGSPLSLECTVEGTSNPNLYWYRQAAGRGLQLLFYSVGIGQISSEVPQNLSASRPQDRQFILSSKKLLLSDSGFYLCAWSAGSGEKLFFGSGTQLSVL.

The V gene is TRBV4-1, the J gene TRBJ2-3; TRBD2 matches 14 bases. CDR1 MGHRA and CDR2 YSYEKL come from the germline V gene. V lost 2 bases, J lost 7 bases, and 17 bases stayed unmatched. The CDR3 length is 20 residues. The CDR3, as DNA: TGCGCCAGCAGCCAAACCCCCGGGACTAGCGGGAGTGTGCTCCTCCATACGCAGTATTTT. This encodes CASSQTPGTSGSVLLHTQYF.

As DNA, the CDR3 is TGCGCCAGCAGCCAAGATCCCCCAGTTGCAACTAATGAAAAACTGTTTTTT. This codes for CASSQDPPVATNEKLFF. This chain uses TRBV4-3 with TRBJ1-4, with D unresolved. The CDR3 loop spans 17 amino acids. The V and J ends lost 0 bases and 0 bases respectively, with 11 bases between them. Germline V gives CDR1 LGHNA, CDR2 YSLEER.

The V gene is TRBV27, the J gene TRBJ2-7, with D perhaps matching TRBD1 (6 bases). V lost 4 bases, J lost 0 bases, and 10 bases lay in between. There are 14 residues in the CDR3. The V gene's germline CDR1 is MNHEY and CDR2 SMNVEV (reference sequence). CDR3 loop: CASSSTGISYEQYF. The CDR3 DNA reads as TGTGCCAGCAGTTCCACAGGGATCTCCTACGAGCAGTACTTC.

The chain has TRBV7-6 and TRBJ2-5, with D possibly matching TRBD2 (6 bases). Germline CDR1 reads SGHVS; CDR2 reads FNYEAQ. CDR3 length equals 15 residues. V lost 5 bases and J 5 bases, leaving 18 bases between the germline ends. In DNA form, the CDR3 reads TGTGCCAGCAGCACCCGGGACTTACTCGGGGAGACCCAGTACTTC. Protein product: CASSTRDLLGETQYF.